Reported below is one T cell receptor (beta chain). Its antigen is currently unknown. Genomic DNA, the template, was used for profiling of the TCR beta VDJ and CDR3. Using its own MiXCR run on the reads, TCRdb lists one record per CDR3 protein. The sample lists hundreds of thousands of distinct CDR3 sequences, around 68% occurring once. The data belong to a study of CD8+CD57+ T cells in acquired aplastic anemia. On the study more broadly: Around 3.2 ug was the average amount of DNA from sorted CD4+ and CD8+ cells. The average read count for CD4+ cells in healthy donors was roughly 10 million. Notes on the study in general: Patients shared 25 to 35 CD8+ CDR3 sequences with controls. With respect to CD8+ Simpson's diversity, patients and controls did not differ significantly.

Trimming removed 2 bases from V and 4 bases from J; junction bases left unmatched: 4. The CDR3 totals 14 residues. Sequencing was done on a sample of sorted CD4+, CD8+, or CD8+CD57+ T cells (not recorded which) from PBMCs. The clonotype comes from a human donor in good health, serving as a control. The V and J genes are TRBV12-3 or TRBV12-4 and TRBJ1-2; 7 bases are a match to TRBD1. CDR3 residues: CASSLLTGSYGYTF. The DNA for the CDR3 is TGTGCCAGCAGTTTACTGACAGGGTCCTATGGCTACACCTTC.